Presented here are 24 T cell receptor beta chains from one specimen sequenced in a study of CD8+CD57+ T cells in acquired aplastic anemia. The authors sequenced patients whose flow cytometry had shown CD8+CD57+ cell expansion. Profiling that covered TCR beta VDJ and CDR3 relied on genomic DNA as its template. TCRdb redid the calling of the reads with MiXCR, one entry per CDR3 protein. The top ten clones hold approximately 2.8% of a sample with over 150,000 distinct CDR3 sequences, 40% to 55% of them seen once. Sequencing used sorted CD4+, CD8+, or CD8+CD57+ T cells (not recorded which) from PBMCs. Receptors were obtained from a human donor with aplastic anemia.

This chain joins TRBV2 and TRBJ1-6, with TRBD1 matching over 8 bases. The CDR3 is 15 amino acids. V lost 6 bases and J lost 2; bases outside the gene matches: 3. Germline values: CDR1 SNHLY, CDR2 FYNNEI. CDR3 nucleotide sequence: TGTGCCAGCAGGGGGACAGGACCCTATAATTCACCCCTCCACTTT. Amino acid sequence: CASRGTGPYNSPLHF.

The V call is TRBV20-1, the J call TRBJ1-4; no clear D. V lost 4 bases, J lost 7 bases, and 10 bases lay in between. The CDR3 extends over 12 amino acids. Germline lookup yields CDR1 DFQATT and CDR2 SNEGSKA (reference sequence). In DNA form, the CDR3 reads TGCAGTGCTACCTACCAGGTTGAAAAACTGTTTTTT. Protein sequence: CSATYQVEKLFF.

The rearrangement uses TRBV15 and TRBJ2-3; D remains unclear. The CDR3 is 15 residues long. Trimming left V 0 bases short and J 3 bases short, with 10 bases between. Looked up from germline, CDR1 is LNHNV and CDR2 is YYDKDF (reference sequence). The CDR3 coding sequence is TGTGCCACCAGCAGAGATATTATCGCGACAGATACGCAGTATTTT. It is translated as CATSRDIIATDTQYF.

This clonotype was detected many times. The rearrangement uses TRBV19 and TRBJ1-4; no firm D call. The ends were cut back, 7 bases at V and 5 bases at J, with 5 bases in the middle. Germline lookup yields CDR1 LNHDA and CDR2 SQIVND (reference sequence). The CDR3 consists of 11 residues. CDR3 nucleotide sequence: TGTGCCAGTACTCGGAATGAAAAACTGTTTTTT. Translated, it gives CASTRNEKLFF.

The chain combines TRBV10-2 with TRBJ1-5, with D unresolved. The CDR3 extends over 13 amino acids. Between the trimmed V and J ends, which lost 7 bases and 0 bases, there was a span of 7 bases. The V gene's germline CDR1 is WSHSY and CDR2 SAAADI. DNA of the CDR3: TGCGCCAGCACTCAGGATAGCAATCAGCCCCAGCATTTT. Its translation: CASTQDSNQPQHF.

Concerning this clonotype itself: A clone one base away is much larger, so this may be a read error. The chain recombines TRBV6-2 or TRBV6-3 with TRBJ2-1; 10 nucleotides match TRBD2. The CDR3 totals 16 residues. Germline CDR1 and CDR2: MNHEY and SVGEGT. The CDR3 DNA is TGTGCCATCAGTTACGAACTAGCGGGGAGTTTAGATGAGCAGTTCTTC. Its protein product is CAISYELAGSLDEQFF.

V is TRBV10-3 and J is TRBJ1-5, with D unclear. The V end lost 3 bases, the J end lost 7 bases, and 10 bases lay between the germline ends. The CDR3 is made up of 13 amino acids. Germline CDR1 and CDR2: ENHRY and SYGVKD. In DNA, the CDR3 is TGTGCCATCAGTGACGGGAGGGAACAGCCCCAGCATTTT. Amino acid sequence: CAISDGREQPQHF.

This clonotype was picked up many times. The chain joins TRBV5-1 to TRBJ2-7; 7 positions agree with TRBD1. Germline values: CDR1 SGHRS, CDR2 YFSETQ. The V and J ends lost 4 bases and 3 bases, in that order; junction bases with no gene match: 7. The CDR3 has 14 residues. The CDR3 loop reads CASSVGTANYEQYF. Here the CDR3 DNA reads TGCGCCAGCAGCGTGGGGACAGCCAACTACGAGCAGTACTTC.

The CDR3 loop reads CASSLTNEKLFF. Written as DNA, the CDR3 is TGTGCCAGTAGTCTCACTAATGAAAAACTGTTTTTT. The chain combines TRBV19 with TRBJ1-4, with D unclear. CDR1 and CDR2 from the germline V gene are LNHDA and SQIVND (reference sequence). Trimming stripped 5 bases from V and 2 bases from J, with 3 bases between. The CDR3 runs to 12 residues.

There are many counts of this clonotype. The V and J genes are TRBV6-1 and TRBJ2-7; 11 bases match TRBD1. V lost 6 bases and J lost 4; bases outside the gene matches: 8. Looked up from germline, CDR1 is MNHNS and CDR2 is SASEGT. The CDR3 covers 15 residues. CDR3 bases: TGTGCCAGCAGACTTACCGGGACAGGGGGATACGAGCAGTACTTC. Protein product: CASRLTGTGGYEQYF.

In its sample, this clonotype was seen many times. The chain recombines TRBV14 with TRBJ1-2; tentatively, D is TRBD1 (6 bases). V was clipped by 4 bases and J by 5 bases, with 11 bases between them. CDR1 is SGHDN, CDR2 FVKESK, per germline. This CDR3 region has 13 residues. The CDR3 loop reads CASSRDNRYGYTF. The CDR3 bases are TGTGCCAGCAGCCGGGACAACCGGTATGGCTACACCTTC. Full variable domain (outside the CDR3, taken from reference TRBV14 and TRBJ1-2): EAGVTQFPSHSVIEKGQTVTLRCDPISGHDNLYWYRRVMGKEIKFLLHFVKESKQDESGMPNNRFLAERTGGTYSTLKVQPAELEDSGVYFCASSRDNRYGYTFGSGTRLTVV.

Details on this clonotype: This clone may be a read error of a much larger clone one base away. The J gene is TRBJ2-5, the V gene TRBV7-9; 9 bases are shared with TRBD1. Trimming removed 5 bases from V and 7 bases from J; junction bases left unmatched: 11. The CDR3 consists of 15 residues. Germline V gene data show CDR1 as SEHNR and CDR2 as FQNEAQ (reference sequence). CDR3 loop: CASSQDGTGIGTQYF. For the CDR3, the DNA is TGTGCCAGCAGCCAAGACGGGACAGGGATAGGGACCCAGTACTTC.

This clonotype was counted ten times or more. The chain joins TRBV29-1 to TRBJ1-1; D gene uncertain. The germline V gene encodes CDR1 SQVTM and CDR2 ANQGSEA. This CDR3 spans 13 amino acids. The germline V and J ends were trimmed by 0 bases and 4 bases, with 9 bases remaining between them. CDR3 loop: CSVEDLGSTEAFF. CDR3 in DNA: TGCAGCGTTGAAGATCTTGGGTCCACTGAAGCTTTCTTT.

This clonotype has ten or more counts. The rearrangement links TRBV6-5 to TRBJ2-7; tentatively, D is TRBD1 (5 bases). Germline lookup yields CDR1 MNHEY and CDR2 SVGAGI. The CDR3 sequence is 13 residues long. V dropped 6 bases and J dropped 6 bases, with 15 bases sitting between them. The CDR3 region is CASSRIQGSEQYF. CDR3 in DNA: TGTGCCAGCAGCCGCATTCAGGGTTCCGAGCAGTACTTC.

J is TRBJ1-1 and V is TRBV10-3; unclear D gene. CDR3 length: 14 residues. Germline V gives CDR1 ENHRY, CDR2 SYGVKD. Trimming cost V 2 bases and J 1 base, with 8 bases left between them. CDR3 loop: CAISERHGNTEAFF. The CDR3 DNA is TGTGCCATCAGTGAGAGACACGGGAACACTGAAGCTTTCTTT.

V and J are TRBV3-1 and TRBJ2-5; D possibly corresponds to TRBD2 (7 bases). The CDR3 contains 14 residues. From germline, CDR1 is LGHDT and CDR2 YNNKEL (reference sequence). Trimming removed 1 base from V and 7 bases from J, with 13 bases in between. The CDR3 protein is CASSQVAGAGTQYF. The DNA of the CDR3 is TGTGCCAGCAGCCAAGTGGCGGGGGCCGGGACCCAGTACTTC.

This chain joins TRBV14 and TRBJ2-7; 9 bases are a match to TRBD2. J gave up 3 bases and V 0 bases, and 6 bases lay outside the gene matches. Germline-derived CDR1 and CDR2 are SGHDN and FVKESK. This CDR3 comprises 16 residues. The DNA for the CDR3 is TGTGCCAGCAGCCAAGATTTGGGGACTAGCAGCTACGAGCAGTACTTC. This sequence encodes CASSQDLGTSSYEQYF.

This clonotype has more than one count but fewer than ten. It may be a read error: a sequence one base away is much more abundant. V usage is TRBV5-6 and J usage is TRBJ2-5; D gene uncertain. The CDR3 sequence is 14 residues long. Looked up from germline, CDR1 is SGHDT and CDR2 is YYEEEE. The CDR3 DNA follows: TGTGCCAGCAGCTTGAGGCTAGGGAAAGAGGCCCAGTACTTC. It yields the protein CASSLRLGKEAQYF.

This clonotype came up many times. This chain joins TRBV25-1 and TRBJ2-7, with TRBD2 matching 7 bases. The V gene end was trimmed by 6 bases and the J gene end by 0 bases; junction bases not matched to a gene: 5. This CDR3 is built from 14 residues. Germline assignment: CDR1 MGHDK and CDR2 SYGVNS. CDR3 sequence reads: CASSTTSASYEQYF. The CDR3 nucleotides are TGTGCCAGCAGCACCACTAGCGCCTCCTACGAGCAGTACTTC.

This clonotype was seen many times. This chain links TRBV19 with TRBJ2-3; TRBD1 matches 11 bases. Trimming at V came to 7 bases and at J to 5 bases, leaving 5 bases not matched to a gene. CDR1 and CDR2 (germline): LNHDA, SQIVND (reference sequence). The CDR3 totals 14 residues. The CDR3 reads CASMRTGGIDTQYF. CDR3 nucleotides: TGTGCCAGTATGAGGACAGGGGGCATAGATACGCAGTATTTT.

This chain uses TRBV7-9 with TRBJ1-6, with D perhaps matching TRBD1 (6 bases). V was pared by 5 bases and J by 7 bases, with 15 bases between. There are 15 residues in the CDR3. Germline CDR1 is SEHNR and CDR2 is FQNEAQ (reference sequence). The DNA of the CDR3 is TGTGCCAGCAGCCCAATTACAGGGAACAATTCACCCCTCCACTTT. This translates into CASSPITGNNSPLHF.

The CDR3 bases are TGTGCCAGCAAGGACAGGGGGCGGGACGAGCAGTACTTC. This translates into CASKDRGRDEQYF. The chain recombines TRBV2 with TRBJ2-7; 11 bases line up with TRBD1. Germline V gene sequence: CDR1 SNHLY, CDR2 FYNNEI. This CDR3 comprises 13 residues. V dropped 7 bases and J dropped 5; count of bases not matched to a gene: 4.

This clonotype showed up many times. CDR3 in amino acids: CASSILDNYLPNTEAFF. The CDR3 DNA is TGTGCCAGTAGTATCTTGGACAATTACTTACCGAACACTGAAGCTTTCTTT. The gene calls are TRBV19 and TRBJ1-1; maybe TRBD1 (5 bases). The CDR3 covers 17 residues. Germline CDR1 and CDR2: LNHDA and SQIVND (reference sequence). Trimming cost V 3 bases and J 1 base, with 18 bases left between them.

Details on this clonotype: This could be a read error, since a much larger clone is one nucleotide away. This sequence joins TRBV6-1 and TRBJ2-7; tentatively, D is TRBD1 or TRBD2 (5 bases each). Germline-derived CDR1 and CDR2 are MNHNS and SASEGT. This CDR3 is built from 15 residues. The CDR3 loop reads CASSTSFGASYEQCF. Written as DNA, the CDR3 is TGTGCCAGCAGTACGTCCTTCGGGGCCTCCTACGAGCAGTGCTTC.